This TCR beta chain derives from a study of cytomegalovirus exposure and HLA in healthy donors. Across the study: Earlier results showed 120 million or so unique TCR beta sequences derived from about 179 million T cells. Study findings and constraints: Most CMV-associated TCR beta chains appeared HLA-restricted in a later analysis. Equally common other TCR beta chains were less clonally expanded than HLA-associated ones, a later analysis found.

V lost 5 bases and J lost 5; bases outside the gene matches: 4. The CDR3 runs to 13 residues. Germline values: CDR1 SGHNT, CDR2 YENEEA. A multiplex PCR was run with 60 Vbeta primers and 13 Jbeta primers. Libraries were prepared by immunoSEQ multiplex PCR; TCRdb keeps only in-frame clonotypes and omits some of them. This sample's table reports fewer than 50,000 clones. A note on this clone: No antigen is known for it. The identical CDR3 is also encoded by other nucleotide sequences in the sample.

The clonotype originates from a male donor in good health and CMV-seronegative. Input material: PBMCs. The chain recombines TRBV11-3 with TRBJ2-7, with 9 positions matching TRBD1. The CDR3 nucleotides are TGTGCCAGCAGCCTGGGACAGGGTGACGAGCAGTACTTC. Protein product: CASSLGQGDEQYF.